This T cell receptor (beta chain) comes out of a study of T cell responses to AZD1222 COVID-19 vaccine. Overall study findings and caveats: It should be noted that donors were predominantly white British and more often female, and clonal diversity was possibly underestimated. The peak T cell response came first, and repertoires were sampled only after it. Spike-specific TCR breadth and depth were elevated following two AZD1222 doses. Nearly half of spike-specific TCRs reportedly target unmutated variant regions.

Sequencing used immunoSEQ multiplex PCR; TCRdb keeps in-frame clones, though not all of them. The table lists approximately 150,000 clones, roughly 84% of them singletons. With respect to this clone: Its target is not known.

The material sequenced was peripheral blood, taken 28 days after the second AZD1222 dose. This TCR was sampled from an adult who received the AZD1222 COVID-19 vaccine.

CDR3: CASSYVDEQYF. CDR3 in DNA: TGTGCCAGCAGTTATGTCGACGAGCAGTACTTC. The chain couples TRBV6-5 to TRBJ2-7; no definite D call. The V gene's germline CDR1 is MNHEY and CDR2 SVGAGI. The CDR3 contains 11 residues. V lost 3 bases, J lost 5 bases, and 5 bases lay in between.